The present T cell receptor beta chain was sequenced within a study of CD8 T cells in ankylosing spondylitis. Scientists made TCR beta libraries using quantitative 5'-RACE with molecular barcodes. TCRdb called the 5' RACE reads again in MiXCR, with one record for every CDR3 protein. There are just under 350,000 distinct CDR3 sequences in the sample; roughly 15% occur only once, and less than 1.1% lies in the top ten. V lost 1 base and J 9 bases, leaving 17 bases between the germline ends. The CDR3 sequence is 15 residues long. CDR1 and CDR2 (germline): SGHRS, YFSETQ. The chain is built from TRBV5-1 and TRBJ2-1, with D unresolved. The sample was blood, either unsorted or a sorted T cell fraction (not recorded which). The TCR sequence derives from a male donor with ankylosing spondylitis or in good health (not recorded which). CDR3 coding DNA: TGCGCCAGCAGCTTGAACCAGGTCGGAGTGGGTGAGCAGTTCTTC. Amino acid sequence: CASSLNQVGVGEQFF. The entire variable domain, with the rest obtained from reference TRBV5-1 and TRBJ2-1, is as follows: KAGVTQTPRYLIKTRGQQVTLSCSPISGHRSVSWYQQTPGQGLQFLFEYFSETQRNKGNFPGRFSGRQFSNSRSEMNVSTLELGDSALYLCASSLNQVGVGEQFFGPGTRLTVL.